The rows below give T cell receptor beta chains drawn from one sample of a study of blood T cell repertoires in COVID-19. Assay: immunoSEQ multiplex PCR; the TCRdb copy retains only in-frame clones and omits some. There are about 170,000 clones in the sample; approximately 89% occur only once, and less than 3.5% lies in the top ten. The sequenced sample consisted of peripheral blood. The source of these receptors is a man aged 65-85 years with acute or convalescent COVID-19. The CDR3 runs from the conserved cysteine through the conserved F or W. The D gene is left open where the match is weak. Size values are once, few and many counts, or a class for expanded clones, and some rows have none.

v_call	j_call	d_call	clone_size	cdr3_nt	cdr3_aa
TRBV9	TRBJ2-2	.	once	TGTGCCAGCAGCTCTCTCCCGAACACCGGGGAGCTGTTTTTT	CASSSLPNTGELFF
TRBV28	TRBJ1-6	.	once	TGTGCCAGCAGCTCGGGGGGCTATAATTCACCCCTCCACTTT	CASSSGGYNSPLHF
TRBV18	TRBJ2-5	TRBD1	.	TGTGCCAGCTCACCTTACAGGGGGCAAATTCAAGAGACCCAGTACTTC	CASSPYRGQIQETQYF
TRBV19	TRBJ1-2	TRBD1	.	TGTGCCAGTAGCTCGACAGGGGACACCTATGGCTACACCTTC	CASSSTGDTYGYTF
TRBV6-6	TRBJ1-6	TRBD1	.	TGTGCCAGCAGGGGTAGACAGGGGGCACCCCTCCACTTT	CASRGRQGAPLHF
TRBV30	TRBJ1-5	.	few	TGTGCCTGGAGCTCCTCCGCGGGCAACAATCAGCCCCAGCATTTT	CAWSSSAGNNQPQHF
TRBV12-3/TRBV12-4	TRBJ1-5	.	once	TGTGCCAGCAGTGGACTGGGGCCCCAGCATTTT	CASSGLGPQHF
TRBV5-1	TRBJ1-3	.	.	TGCGCCAGCAGCGAGAACCACAGGGAAGCTGGAAACACCATATATTTT	CASSENHREAGNTIYF
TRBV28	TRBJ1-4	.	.	TGTGCCGGACAAAGGGGTAATGAAAAACTGTTTTTT	CAGQRGNEKLFF
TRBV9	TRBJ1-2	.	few	TGTGCCAGCAGCGTAGGGTTTACAGCATATGGCTACACCTTC	CASSVGFTAYGYTF
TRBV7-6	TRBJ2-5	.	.	TGTGCCAGCAGCTATATTTATCAGGGAGAGACCCAGTACTTC	CASSYIYQGETQYF
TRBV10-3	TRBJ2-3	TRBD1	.	TGTGCCGCGACCGGGACAGGCACAGATACGCAGTATTTT	CAATGTGTDTQYF
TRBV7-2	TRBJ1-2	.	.	TGTGCCAGCAGCTCCAGGATTTACTATGGCTACACCTTC	CASSSRIYYGYTF
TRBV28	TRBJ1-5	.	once	TGTGCCAGCAGTTTGGGAAGGGGGCCCCAGCATTTT	CASSLGRGPQHF
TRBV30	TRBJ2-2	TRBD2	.	TGTGCCTGGAGTGTATGGCTAGCGGGAGTAGGAGGGACCGGGGAGCTGTTTTTT	CAWSVWLAGVGGTGELFF
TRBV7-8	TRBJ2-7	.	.	TGTGCCAGTTTACGGCAGGACACCTACGAGCAGTACTTC	CASLRQDTYEQYF
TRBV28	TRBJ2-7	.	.	TGTGCCAGCAGTTTAGGGGGGACCGCTACCTACGAGCAGTACTTC	CASSLGGTATYEQYF
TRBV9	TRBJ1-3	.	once	TGTGCCAGCAGCGTGACTTGGGTTTTCTCTGGAAACACCATATATTTT	CASSVTWVFSGNTIYF
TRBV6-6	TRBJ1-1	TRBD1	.	TGTGCCAGCAGTTACCCGACAGGGGGCGGAGATGCTTTCTTT	CASSYPTGGGDAFF
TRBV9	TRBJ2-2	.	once	TGTGCCAGCAGCGCTCAGGGTGTACAGCCCGGGGAGCTGTTTTTT	CASSAQGVQPGELFF